The rows below give T cell receptor beta chains drawn from one sample of a study of prognosis after radiotherapy for stage I lung cancer. TCRdb independently ran MiXCR on the multiplex PCR reads; one entry per CDR3 protein. This sample has over 45,000 distinct CDR3 sequences, with 26% found just once. This material consisted of PBMCs, taken before or after stereotactic body radiation therapy (not recorded which). All receptors come from a donor aged 50 or older with non-small cell lung cancer. The CDR3 runs from the conserved cysteine through the conserved F or W. The order of the fields is V gene, D gene, J gene, clone size, CDR3 DNA, CDR3 protein. D genes are given only for firm matches. Clone size, where shown, is once, few, many, or a class for clones that have expanded.

v_gene: TRBV3-1
d_gene: TRBD1
j_gene: TRBJ1-2
abundance: many
CDR3nt: TGTGCCAGCAGCCGAGACCGGGACAGGACCTATGGCTACACCTTC
CDR3aa: CASSRDRDRTYGYTF

v_gene: TRBV10-3
d_gene: NA
j_gene: TRBJ1-2
abundance: many
CDR3nt: TGTGCCACCAGAGAAGAGTCCTATGGCTACACCTTC
CDR3aa: CATREESYGYTF

v_gene: TRBV6-1
d_gene: NA
j_gene: TRBJ2-1
abundance: many
CDR3nt: TGTGCCAGCAGTGAAGAGGGGGTCAATGAGCAGTTCTTC
CDR3aa: CASSEEGVNEQFF

v_gene: TRBV10-2
d_gene: NA
j_gene: TRBJ1-2
abundance: many
CDR3nt: TGCGCCAGCTATAACCAGGACGCGAGTTATGGCTACACCTTC
CDR3aa: CASYNQDASYGYTF

v_gene: TRBV2
d_gene: TRBD2
j_gene: TRBJ2-3
abundance: many
CDR3nt: TGTGCCAGCAGTGAACAACTAGCGGCTAGCACAGATACGCAGTATTTT
CDR3aa: CASSEQLAASTDTQYF

v_gene: TRBV4-1
d_gene: NA
j_gene: TRBJ1-1
abundance: many
CDR3nt: TGCGCCAGCAGCCCCCAATTGGGAGTCATGAACACTGAAGCTTTCTTT
CDR3aa: CASSPQLGVMNTEAFF

v_gene: TRBV20-1
d_gene: TRBD1
j_gene: TRBJ1-2
abundance: many
CDR3nt: TGCAGTGCCAGGACAGGGGCTACCTATGGCTACACCTTC
CDR3aa: CSARTGATYGYTF

v_gene: TRBV6-2/TRBV6-3
d_gene: TRBD1
j_gene: TRBJ2-1
abundance: many
CDR3nt: TGTGCCAGCAGTACTCGGGACAGCAGCTCCTACAATGAGCAGTTCTTC
CDR3aa: CASSTRDSSSYNEQFF

v_gene: TRBV7-9
d_gene: TRBD1
j_gene: TRBJ2-5
abundance: NA
CDR3nt: TGTGCCAGCAGCTTCGACAGGGGCGGGACCCAGTACTTC
CDR3aa: CASSFDRGGTQYF

v_gene: TRBV12-3/TRBV12-4
d_gene: NA
j_gene: TRBJ2-5
abundance: NA
CDR3nt: TGTGCCAGCAGACTAGAGGGGGGGTTCGGAGAGACCCAGTACTTC
CDR3aa: CASRLEGGFGETQYF

v_gene: TRBV6-1
d_gene: TRBD1
j_gene: TRBJ2-7
abundance: many
CDR3nt: TGTGCCAGTTCTCTTGGGACAGGGGTCGACGAGCAGTACTTC
CDR3aa: CASSLGTGVDEQYF

v_gene: TRBV12-3/TRBV12-4
d_gene: NA
j_gene: TRBJ1-1
abundance: many
CDR3nt: TGTGCCAGCAGTTTAGTTGGATTGTTAGGGACTGAAGCTTTCTTT
CDR3aa: CASSLVGLLGTEAFF

v_gene: TRBV5-1
d_gene: NA
j_gene: TRBJ2-2
abundance: many
CDR3nt: TGCGCCAGCAGCTTGGGACACCTGGGGACCGGGGAGCTGTTTTTT
CDR3aa: CASSLGHLGTGELFF

v_gene: TRBV5-4
d_gene: TRBD2
j_gene: TRBJ2-1
abundance: many
CDR3nt: TGTGCCAGCAGCTCCGGGACTAGCGGCCCCAATGAGCAGTTCTTC
CDR3aa: CASSSGTSGPNEQFF

v_gene: TRBV6-1
d_gene: TRBD1
j_gene: TRBJ1-5
abundance: NA
CDR3nt: TGTGCCAGCAGTGTGGGACAGACCGGTCAGCCCCAGCATTTT
CDR3aa: CASSVGQTGQPQHF

v_gene: TRBV6-1
d_gene: TRBD1
j_gene: TRBJ2-3
abundance: many
CDR3nt: TGTGCCAGCACTTCCCCCGGACAGGGCAGCACAGATACGCAGTATTTT
CDR3aa: CASTSPGQGSTDTQYF

v_gene: TRBV6-1
d_gene: NA
j_gene: TRBJ2-1
abundance: NA
CDR3nt: TGTGCCATCAGCGAAGCCCTACAGTGGGCTAGTCCCTTCTTC
CDR3aa: CAISEALQWASPFF

v_gene: TRBV18
d_gene: TRBD1
j_gene: TRBJ2-7
abundance: many
CDR3nt: TGTGCCAGCTCGCCGACAGGGGTGAAGGACGAGCAGTACTTC
CDR3aa: CASSPTGVKDEQYF

v_gene: TRBV20-1
d_gene: TRBD1
j_gene: TRBJ1-1
abundance: many
CDR3nt: TGCAGTGCCCCACGACAGGGGAACACTGAAGCTTTCTTT
CDR3aa: CSAPRQGNTEAFF

v_gene: TRBV7-9
d_gene: NA
j_gene: TRBJ1-6
abundance: NA
CDR3nt: TGTGCCAGCGGCTCCAACAGGGACCTCGGGTATAATTCACCCCTCCACTTT
CDR3aa: CASGSNRDLGYNSPLHF

v_gene: TRBV29-1
d_gene: NA
j_gene: TRBJ1-1
abundance: many
CDR3nt: TGCAGCGTTGATGCAGGGGACACTGAAGCTTTCTTT
CDR3aa: CSVDAGDTEAFF

v_gene: TRBV29-1
d_gene: NA
j_gene: TRBJ2-3
abundance: NA
CDR3nt: TGCAGCGCCAGACTAGAGGGGGATACCACAGATACGCAGTATTTT
CDR3aa: CSARLEGDTTDTQYF

v_gene: TRBV6-1
d_gene: NA
j_gene: TRBJ1-6
abundance: NA
CDR3nt: TGTGCCAGCAGTGAAATGGTTCAGGCACACCCCCACTTT
CDR3aa: CASSEMVQAHPHF

v_gene: TRBV30
d_gene: NA
j_gene: TRBJ1-2
abundance: many
CDR3nt: TGTGCCTGGAGTGTATACACTGGTGGGGACACCTTC
CDR3aa: CAWSVYTGGDTF

v_gene: TRBV20-1
d_gene: NA
j_gene: TRBJ1-2
abundance: many
CDR3nt: TGCAGTGCTGACGGCAGGGAAAACTATGGCTACACCTTC
CDR3aa: CSADGRENYGYTF

v_gene: TRBV3-1
d_gene: TRBD2
j_gene: TRBJ2-5
abundance: many
CDR3nt: TGTGCCAGCCACTCTTATAGCGGGCCTGGGGAGACCCAGTACTTC
CDR3aa: CASHSYSGPGETQYF

v_gene: TRBV19
d_gene: NA
j_gene: TRBJ2-4
abundance: many
CDR3nt: TGTGCCAGTAGTCCCGGGGACAGCGGGAACATTCAGTACTTC
CDR3aa: CASSPGDSGNIQYF

v_gene: TRBV4-2
d_gene: NA
j_gene: TRBJ1-6
abundance: many
CDR3nt: TGTGCCAGCAGCCAAGATAGGCGGGAAAATAATTCACCCCTCCACTTT
CDR3aa: CASSQDRRENNSPLHF

v_gene: TRBV20-1
d_gene: NA
j_gene: TRBJ1-5
abundance: many
CDR3nt: TGCAGTGCTAGAGACACACTCTATAGCAATCAGCCCCAGCATTTT
CDR3aa: CSARDTLYSNQPQHF

v_gene: TRBV27
d_gene: TRBD2
j_gene: TRBJ2-1
abundance: NA
CDR3nt: TGTGCCAGCAGGCCTCCGGGGGGTCTATACAATGAGCAGTTCTTC
CDR3aa: CASRPPGGLYNEQFF

v_gene: TRBV12-3/TRBV12-4
d_gene: NA
j_gene: TRBJ1-5
abundance: NA
CDR3nt: TGTGCCAGCAGTCCCTCGACATGGTATACAGATCAGCCCCAGCATTTT
CDR3aa: CASSPSTWYTDQPQHF

v_gene: TRBV18
d_gene: NA
j_gene: TRBJ2-4
abundance: NA
CDR3nt: TGTGCCAGCTCACCCGGAGGCAGGAACATTCAGTACTTC
CDR3aa: CASSPGGRNIQYF

v_gene: TRBV9
d_gene: NA
j_gene: TRBJ2-1
abundance: many
CDR3nt: TGTGCCAGCTCCGGGGGGCCCTGGACTGAGCAGTTCTTC
CDR3aa: CASSGGPWTEQFF

v_gene: TRBV11-2
d_gene: TRBD2
j_gene: TRBJ2-3
abundance: many
CDR3nt: TGTGCCAGCAGCGGAACCCGGGGGGGCACAGATACGCAGTATTTT
CDR3aa: CASSGTRGGTDTQYF

v_gene: TRBV30
d_gene: TRBD1
j_gene: TRBJ2-7
abundance: many
CDR3nt: TGTGCCTGGGGCCAAACAGGGGGACAGTACTTC
CDR3aa: CAWGQTGGQYF

v_gene: TRBV20-1
d_gene: NA
j_gene: TRBJ2-1
abundance: NA
CDR3nt: TGCAGTGCTAGAGATCTGGGGGGGGGCACCTACAATGAGCAGTTCTTC
CDR3aa: CSARDLGGGTYNEQFF

v_gene: TRBV6-1
d_gene: NA
j_gene: TRBJ1-1
abundance: many
CDR3nt: TGTGCCAGCAGGCAGACTGAGAACACTGAAGCTTTCTTT
CDR3aa: CASRQTENTEAFF

v_gene: TRBV20-1
d_gene: NA
j_gene: TRBJ1-3
abundance: many
CDR3nt: TGCAGTGCTAGAGATACAGGGCGAGGAAACACCATATATTTT
CDR3aa: CSARDTGRGNTIYF

v_gene: TRBV5-1
d_gene: NA
j_gene: TRBJ2-1
abundance: many
CDR3nt: TGCGCCAGCAGCTGGGACACATCTTTGTACAATGAGCAGTTCTTC
CDR3aa: CASSWDTSLYNEQFF

v_gene: TRBV6-2/TRBV6-3
d_gene: NA
j_gene: TRBJ1-1
abundance: many
CDR3nt: TGTGCCAGCAAAGGCCCAGGGTTCACTGAAGCTTTCTTT
CDR3aa: CASKGPGFTEAFF

v_gene: TRBV29-1
d_gene: TRBD2
j_gene: TRBJ2-1
abundance: NA
CDR3nt: TGCAGCGTTGAATATCTGGTTAGCGGGGCAATCGATGAGCAGTTCTTC
CDR3aa: CSVEYLVSGAIDEQFF

v_gene: TRBV18
d_gene: NA
j_gene: TRBJ1-1
abundance: many
CDR3nt: TGTGCCAGCTCACCTACGACAGATCCGGAGGGAGCTTTCTTT
CDR3aa: CASSPTTDPEGAFF

v_gene: TRBV5-1
d_gene: NA
j_gene: TRBJ1-1
abundance: many
CDR3nt: TGCGCCAGCAGCCCTCAGGGAGCCCCGATCCCGAACACTGAAGCTTTCTTT
CDR3aa: CASSPQGAPIPNTEAFF

v_gene: TRBV6-1
d_gene: TRBD1
j_gene: TRBJ2-2
abundance: NA
CDR3nt: TGTGCCAGCAGTCTCGCTACAGGGGGCTCTGCCGGGGAGCTGTTTTTT
CDR3aa: CASSLATGGSAGELFF

v_gene: TRBV18
d_gene: TRBD1
j_gene: TRBJ1-4
abundance: many
CDR3nt: TGTGCCAGCTCCCGGACAGGGATAAATGAAAAACTGTTTTTT
CDR3aa: CASSRTGINEKLFF

v_gene: TRBV7-8
d_gene: NA
j_gene: TRBJ1-1
abundance: many
CDR3nt: TGTGCCAGCAGCTCCCAAACAAAAACTGAAGCTTTCTTT
CDR3aa: CASSSQTKTEAFF

v_gene: TRBV6-2/TRBV6-3
d_gene: NA
j_gene: TRBJ1-2
abundance: NA
CDR3nt: TGTGCCAGCAGTCCTTCCTCGGTACAGGAAAACTATGGCTACACCTTC
CDR3aa: CASSPSSVQENYGYTF

v_gene: TRBV9
d_gene: NA
j_gene: TRBJ1-4
abundance: many
CDR3nt: TGTGCCAGCAGCGTAAGTGCAACTAATGAAAAACTGTTTTTT
CDR3aa: CASSVSATNEKLFF

v_gene: TRBV20-1
d_gene: NA
j_gene: TRBJ1-6
abundance: many
CDR3nt: TGCAGTGCTAGGAACGGACGGACTATCAATTCACCCCTCCACTTT
CDR3aa: CSARNGRTINSPLHF

v_gene: TRBV29-1
d_gene: TRBD1
j_gene: TRBJ1-1
abundance: few
CDR3nt: TGCAGCGCCGAAAACAGGGGGGGCGACACTGAAGCTTTCTTT
CDR3aa: CSAENRGGDTEAFF

v_gene: TRBV15
d_gene: NA
j_gene: TRBJ1-2
abundance: many
CDR3nt: TGTGCCACCAGCACCAGCGCCAAGGGCGCGGGAGGCTACACCTTC
CDR3aa: CATSTSAKGAGGYTF

v_gene: TRBV18
d_gene: NA
j_gene: TRBJ2-5
abundance: NA
CDR3nt: TGTGCCAGCTCACCTGGGATTTGGGAGACCCAGTACTTC
CDR3aa: CASSPGIWETQYF

v_gene: TRBV27
d_gene: TRBD2
j_gene: TRBJ2-1
abundance: NA
CDR3nt: TGTGCCAGCAGTCATGTGACTAGCCGCTACAATGAGCAGTTCTTC
CDR3aa: CASSHVTSRYNEQFF